This T cell receptor (beta chain) was found in a study of cytotoxic CD8 clonotypes in ibrutinib-treated CLL. Study at large: Partial responses numbered about 25 and complete responses 2; after a median around 72 months, about 15 stayed remitted and approximately twelve progressed.

With respect to this clone: The antigen is unknown.

Whole-study results and caveats: Elevated clonality accompanied ibrutinib response, with a return toward baseline values at progression. The study sampled sustained-remission and progressing patients at different times.

Measured with immunoSEQ multiplex PCR; TCRdb has only the in-frame clones, and not every one. The sample has roughly 40,000 clones; roughly 69% are singletons. This CDR3 is built from 13 residues. The germline CDR1 and CDR2 sequences are SGHTA and FQGNSA. V gave up 6 bases and J gave up 3 bases, with 11 bases separating them. The clonotype originates from a human donor with chronic lymphocytic leukemia. Sequenced here: PBMCs, sampled after 12 months of ibrutinib treatment. This rearrangement joins TRBV7-2 to TRBJ2-5, with D possibly TRBD2 on 5 matching bases. CDR3 in amino acids: CASSRPGEETQYF. In DNA, the CDR3 is TGTGCCAGCAGTCGACCCGGGGAAGAGACCCAGTACTTC.